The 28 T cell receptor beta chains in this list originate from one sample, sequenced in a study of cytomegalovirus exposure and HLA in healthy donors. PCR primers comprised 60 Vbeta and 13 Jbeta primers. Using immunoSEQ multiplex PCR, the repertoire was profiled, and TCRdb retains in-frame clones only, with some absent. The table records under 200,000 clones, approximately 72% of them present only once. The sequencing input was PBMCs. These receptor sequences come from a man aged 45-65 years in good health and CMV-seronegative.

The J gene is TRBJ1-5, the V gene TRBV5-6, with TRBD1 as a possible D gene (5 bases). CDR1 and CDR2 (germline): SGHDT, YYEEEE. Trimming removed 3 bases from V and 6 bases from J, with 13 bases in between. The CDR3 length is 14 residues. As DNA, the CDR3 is TGTGCCAGCAGCTGGCGGGGGAAAAGTCAGCCCCAGCATTTT. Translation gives CASSWRGKSQPQHF.

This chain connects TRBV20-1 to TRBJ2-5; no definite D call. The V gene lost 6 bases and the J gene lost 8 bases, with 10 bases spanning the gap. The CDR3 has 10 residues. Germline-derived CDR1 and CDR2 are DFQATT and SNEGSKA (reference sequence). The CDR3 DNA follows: TGCAGTGCCTCTGGGCCCACCCAGTACTTC. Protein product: CSASGPTQYF.

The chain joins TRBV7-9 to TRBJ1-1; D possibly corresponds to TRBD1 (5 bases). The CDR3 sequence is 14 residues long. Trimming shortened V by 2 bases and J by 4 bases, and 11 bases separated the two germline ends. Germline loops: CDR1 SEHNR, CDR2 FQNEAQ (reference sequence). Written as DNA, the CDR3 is TGTGCCAGCAGCTTATCTTCGGGGGTCACTGAAGCTTTCTTT. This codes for CASSLSSGVTEAFF.

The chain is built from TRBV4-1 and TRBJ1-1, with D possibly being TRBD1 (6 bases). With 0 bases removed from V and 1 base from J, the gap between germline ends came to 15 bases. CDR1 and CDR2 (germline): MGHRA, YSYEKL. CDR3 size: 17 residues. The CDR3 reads CASSQEGRGGPNTEAFF. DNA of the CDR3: TGCGCCAGCAGCCAAGAGGGGAGGGGGGGCCCGAACACTGAAGCTTTCTTT.

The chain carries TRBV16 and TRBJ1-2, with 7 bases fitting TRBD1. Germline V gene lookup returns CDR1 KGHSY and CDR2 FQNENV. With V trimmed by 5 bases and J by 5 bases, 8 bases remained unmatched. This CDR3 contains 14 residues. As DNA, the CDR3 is TGTGCCAGCAGCGGCGGACAGGCTGGGTATGGCTACACCTTC. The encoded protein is CASSGGQAGYGYTF.

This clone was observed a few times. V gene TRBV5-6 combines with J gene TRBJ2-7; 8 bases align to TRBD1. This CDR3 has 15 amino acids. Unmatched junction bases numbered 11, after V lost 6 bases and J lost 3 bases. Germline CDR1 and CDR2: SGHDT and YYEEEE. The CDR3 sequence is CASTVRATGDYEQYF. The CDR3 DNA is TGTGCCAGCACCGTGCGGGCGACAGGGGACTACGAGCAGTACTTC.

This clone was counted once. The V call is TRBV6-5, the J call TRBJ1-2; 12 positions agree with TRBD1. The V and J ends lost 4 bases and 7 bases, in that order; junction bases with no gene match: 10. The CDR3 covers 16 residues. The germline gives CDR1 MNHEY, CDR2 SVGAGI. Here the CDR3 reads CASSSHGGQGAFGYTF. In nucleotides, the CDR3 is TGTGCCAGCAGTTCGCACGGGGGACAGGGGGCTTTTGGCTACACCTTC.

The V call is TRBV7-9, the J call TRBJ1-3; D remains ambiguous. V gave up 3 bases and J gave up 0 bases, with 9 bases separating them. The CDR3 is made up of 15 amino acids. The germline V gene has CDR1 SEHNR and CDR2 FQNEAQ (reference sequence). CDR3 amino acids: CASSFFEDSGNTIYF. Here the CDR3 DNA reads TGTGCCAGCAGCTTTTTCGAGGACTCTGGAAACACCATATATTTT.

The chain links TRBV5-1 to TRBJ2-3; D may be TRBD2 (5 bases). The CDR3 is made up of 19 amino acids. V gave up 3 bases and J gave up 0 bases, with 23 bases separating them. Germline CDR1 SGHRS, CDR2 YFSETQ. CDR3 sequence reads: CASSSGRQDWRVSTDTQYF. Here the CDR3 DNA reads TGCGCCAGCAGCTCAGGCCGACAAGACTGGCGGGTGAGCACAGATACGCAGTATTTT.

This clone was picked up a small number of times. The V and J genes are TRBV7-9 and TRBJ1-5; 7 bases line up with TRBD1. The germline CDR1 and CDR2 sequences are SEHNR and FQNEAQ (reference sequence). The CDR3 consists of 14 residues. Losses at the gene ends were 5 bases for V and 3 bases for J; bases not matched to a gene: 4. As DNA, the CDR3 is TGTGCCAGCAGCCCAGGGGGGTTCAATCAGCCCCAGCATTTT. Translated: CASSPGGFNQPQHF.

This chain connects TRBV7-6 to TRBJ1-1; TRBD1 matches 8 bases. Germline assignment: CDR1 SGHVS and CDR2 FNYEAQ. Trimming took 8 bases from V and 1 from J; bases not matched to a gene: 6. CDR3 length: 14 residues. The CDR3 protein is CASGAGGTNTEAFF. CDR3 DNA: TGTGCCAGCGGGGCAGGGGGCACGAACACTGAAGCTTTCTTT.

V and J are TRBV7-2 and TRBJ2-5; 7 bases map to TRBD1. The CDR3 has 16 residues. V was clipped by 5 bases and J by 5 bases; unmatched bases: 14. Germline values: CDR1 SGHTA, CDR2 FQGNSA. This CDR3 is CASSPQQGTTGETQYF. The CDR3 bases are TGTGCCAGCAGCCCCCAACAGGGGACGACGGGGGAGACCCAGTACTTC.

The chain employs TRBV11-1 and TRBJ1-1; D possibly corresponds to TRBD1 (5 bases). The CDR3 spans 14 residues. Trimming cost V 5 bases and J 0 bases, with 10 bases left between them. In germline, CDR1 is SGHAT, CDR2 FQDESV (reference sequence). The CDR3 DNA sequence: TGTGCCAGCAGCCTGGGACTTATGAACACTGAAGCTTTCTTT. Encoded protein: CASSLGLMNTEAFF. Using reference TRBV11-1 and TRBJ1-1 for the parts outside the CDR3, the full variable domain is EAEVAQSPRYKITEKSQAVAFWCDPISGHATLYWYRQILGQGPELLVQFQDESVVDDSQLPKDRFSAERLKGVDSTLKIQPAELGDSAMYLCASSLGLMNTEAFFGQGTRLTVV.

The CDR3: CASSVGQGRRDTQYF. CDR3 nucleotide sequence: TGTGCCAGCAGTGTGGGACAGGGACGGCGAGATACGCAGTATTTT. This chain connects TRBV6-4 to TRBJ2-3; 9 nucleotides align to TRBD1. CDR1 MRHNA and CDR2 SNTAGT come from the germline V gene. There are 15 residues in the CDR3. The V segment lost 4 bases and the J segment 5 bases; nucleotides outside the gene matches: 7.

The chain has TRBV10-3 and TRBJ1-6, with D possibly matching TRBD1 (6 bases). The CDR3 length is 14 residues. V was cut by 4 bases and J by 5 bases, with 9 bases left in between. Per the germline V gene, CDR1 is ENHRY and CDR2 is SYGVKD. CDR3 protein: CAISARQDNSPLHF. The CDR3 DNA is TGTGCCATCAGTGCAAGACAGGATAATTCACCCCTCCACTTT.

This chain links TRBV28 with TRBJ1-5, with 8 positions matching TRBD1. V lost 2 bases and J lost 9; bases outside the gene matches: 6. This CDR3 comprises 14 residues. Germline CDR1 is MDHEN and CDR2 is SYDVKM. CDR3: CASSLVDRAGPQHF. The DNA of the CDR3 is TGTGCCAGCAGTTTAGTGGACAGGGCCGGGCCCCAGCATTTT.

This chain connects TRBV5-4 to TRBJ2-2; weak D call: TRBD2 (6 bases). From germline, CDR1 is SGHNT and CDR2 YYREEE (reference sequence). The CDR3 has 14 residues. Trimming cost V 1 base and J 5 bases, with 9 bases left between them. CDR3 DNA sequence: TGTGCCAGCAGCTTGTGGGGGACTACCGGGGAGCTGTTTTTT. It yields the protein CASSLWGTTGELFF.

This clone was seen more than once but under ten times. CDR3 in DNA: TGTGCCAGCAGCTCGCGGGACCTACGAACTGAAGCTTTCTTT. Its translation: CASSSRDLRTEAFF. The V gene is TRBV5-4, the J gene TRBJ1-1, with a weak D call TRBD1 (5 bases). The germline V gene has CDR1 SGHNT and CDR2 YYREEE (reference sequence). V was shortened by 3 bases and J by 5 bases, with 14 bases between the two germline ends. This CDR3 region has 14 residues.

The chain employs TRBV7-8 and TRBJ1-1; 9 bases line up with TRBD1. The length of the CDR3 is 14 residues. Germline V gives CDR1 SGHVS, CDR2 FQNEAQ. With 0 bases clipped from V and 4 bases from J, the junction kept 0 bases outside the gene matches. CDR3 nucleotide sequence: TGTGCCAGCAGCTTAGCGACAGGGGGCACTGAAGCTTTCTTT. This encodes CASSLATGGTEAFF.

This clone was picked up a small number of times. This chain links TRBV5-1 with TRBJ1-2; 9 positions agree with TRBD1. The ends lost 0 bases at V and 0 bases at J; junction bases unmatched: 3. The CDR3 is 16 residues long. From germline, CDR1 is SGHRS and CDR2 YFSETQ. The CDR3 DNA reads TGCGCCAGCAGCTTGGCGACAGGGGGATCTAACTATGGCTACACCTTC. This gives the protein CASSLATGGSNYGYTF. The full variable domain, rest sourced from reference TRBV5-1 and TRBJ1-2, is KAGVTQTPRYLIKTRGQQVTLSCSPISGHRSVSWYQQTPGQGLQFLFEYFSETQRNKGNFPGRFSGRQFSNSRSEMNVSTLELGDSALYLCASSLATGGSNYGYTFGSGTRLTVV.

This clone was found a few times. For the CDR3, the DNA is TGTGCCAGCAGCTTAGTAGGGGGCAACTACGAGCAGTACTTC. Its translation: CASSLVGGNYEQYF. The chain carries TRBV7-9 and TRBJ2-7, with 7 nucleotides matching TRBD1. This CDR3 has 14 amino acids. Per germline, CDR1 SEHNR and CDR2 FQNEAQ (reference sequence). The J segment lost 3 bases and the V segment lost 1 base, leaving 3 bases of the junction unmatched.

CDR3 sequence reads: CASSQGGSATNEKLFF. In nucleotides, the CDR3 is TGCGCCAGCAGCCAGGGTGGTTCGGCAACTAATGAAAAACTGTTTTTT. The chain joins TRBV5-1 to TRBJ1-4, with a possible D match to TRBD1 (5 bases). CDR3 size: 16 residues. Germline CDR1 reads SGHRS; CDR2 reads YFSETQ. Trimming took 4 bases from V and 0 from J, leaving 13 bases between them.

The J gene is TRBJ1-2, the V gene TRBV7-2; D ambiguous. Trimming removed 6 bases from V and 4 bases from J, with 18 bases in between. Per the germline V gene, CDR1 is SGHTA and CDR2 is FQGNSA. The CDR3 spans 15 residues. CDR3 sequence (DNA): TGTGCCAGCAGTTCTCTCGGGGTTAATCCCTATGGCTACACCTTC. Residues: CASSSLGVNPYGYTF.

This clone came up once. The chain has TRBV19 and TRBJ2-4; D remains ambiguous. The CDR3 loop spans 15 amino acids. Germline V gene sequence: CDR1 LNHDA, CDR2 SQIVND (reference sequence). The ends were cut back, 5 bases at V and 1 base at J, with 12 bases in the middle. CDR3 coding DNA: TGTGCCAGTAGTCTCCCCCTGGGCGCCAAAAACATTCAGTACTTC. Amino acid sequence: CASSLPLGAKNIQYF.

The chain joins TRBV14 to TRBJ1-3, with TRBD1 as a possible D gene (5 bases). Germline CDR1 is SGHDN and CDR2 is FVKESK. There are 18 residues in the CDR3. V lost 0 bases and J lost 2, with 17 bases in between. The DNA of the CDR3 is TGTGCCAGCAGCCAAGATGCAGGGCGCAGCCTTACTGGAAACACCATATATTTT. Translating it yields CASSQDAGRSLTGNTIYF.

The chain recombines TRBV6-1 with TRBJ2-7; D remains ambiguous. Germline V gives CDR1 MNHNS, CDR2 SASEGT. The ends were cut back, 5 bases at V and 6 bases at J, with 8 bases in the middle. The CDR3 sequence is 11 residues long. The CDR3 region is CASSSPREQYF. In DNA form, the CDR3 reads TGTGCCAGCAGTTCCCCGCGCGAGCAGTACTTC.

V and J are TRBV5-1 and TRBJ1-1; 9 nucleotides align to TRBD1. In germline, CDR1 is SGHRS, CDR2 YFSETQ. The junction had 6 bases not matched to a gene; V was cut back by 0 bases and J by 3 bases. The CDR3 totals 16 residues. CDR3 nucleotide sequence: TGCGCCAGCAGCTTGGGACAGGGGGTTGCCGACACTGAAGCTTTCTTT. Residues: CASSLGQGVADTEAFF.

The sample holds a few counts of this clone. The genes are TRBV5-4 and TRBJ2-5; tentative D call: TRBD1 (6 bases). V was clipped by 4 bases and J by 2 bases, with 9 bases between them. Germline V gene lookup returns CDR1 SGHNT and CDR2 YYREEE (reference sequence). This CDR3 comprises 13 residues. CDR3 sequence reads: CASSPGTQETQYF. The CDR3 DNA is TGTGCCAGCAGCCCCGGGACACAAGAGACCCAGTACTTC.